The clone carrying this T cell receptor beta chain was counted only a few times. What it binds is unknown. The data are from a study of T cell repertoires in cytomegalovirus infection. Across the study: Public TCR beta signature analysis indicated the presence of both CMV infection and matching HLA type.

TCRdb reprocessed the reads via MiXCR and lists one record per CDR3 protein. The sample gives about 360,000 distinct CDR3 sequences, 18% of which show up once; 8.7% is in the top ten. Study-wide results and limits: Frequencies of public TCR beta families were cumulated, and this identified carriers of CMV plus the relevant HLA.

CDR3 length equals 15 residues. The germline gives CDR1 MNHEY, CDR2 SMNVEV (reference sequence). V was pared by 5 bases and J by 0 bases, with 14 bases between. The TCR sequence derives from a human donor in good health (CMV status not recorded). Some clones in this sample may be carry-over from other donors' samples. The gene calls are TRBV27 and TRBJ2-7; weak D call: TRBD1 (6 bases). The sequenced material came from PBMCs. CDR3 in amino acids: CASSRPGATSYEQYF. The CDR3 DNA sequence: TGTGCCAGCAGTCGCCCAGGGGCAACCTCCTACGAGCAGTACTTC.